This passage covers 7 T cell receptor beta chains from one sample sequenced in a study of CD4+ T cells in melanoma. The repertoire was sequenced with immunoSEQ multiplex PCR; TCRdb's copy has only in-frame clones and lacks some. Counted here are nearly 50,000 clones, about 91% occurring once; the ten biggest clones make up 12%. Sequencing was done on a sample of peripheral blood. The receptor source for this set is a human donor with melanoma.

V usage is TRBV5-8 and J usage is TRBJ2-3; perhaps TRBD2 as D (6 bases). CDR3 length equals 14 residues. The germline V gene has CDR1 SGHTS and CDR2 YDEGEE. V was pared by 1 base and J by 5 bases, with 11 bases between. CDR3 loop: CASSLTSNLDTQYF. The CDR3 DNA is TGTGCCAGCAGCTTGACTAGCAATTTAGATACGCAGTATTTT.

This sequence joins TRBV10-3 and TRBJ1-1; D is uncertain. This CDR3 spans 13 amino acids. Germline V gene data show CDR1 as ENHRY and CDR2 as SYGVKD. Trimming took off 3 bases at V and 4 bases at J, with 9 bases between the two ends. This chain's CDR3 is CAISEARSTEAFF. In DNA, the CDR3 is TGTGCCATCAGTGAAGCGAGGAGCACTGAAGCTTTCTTT.

The gene calls are TRBV5-5 and TRBJ1-2, with unresolved D. The V gene's germline CDR1 is SGHKS and CDR2 YYEKEE (reference sequence). V lost 4 bases and J lost 0, with 10 bases in between. The CDR3 length is 14 residues. In nucleotides, the CDR3 is TGTGCCAGCAGCCCCGAGTTAGCTAACTATGGCTACACCTTC. Translated, it gives CASSPELANYGYTF.

J is TRBJ2-3 and V is TRBV2, with no clear D. CDR3 length: 11 residues. Trimming left V 9 bases short and J 1 base short, with 5 bases between. Germline CDR1 SNHLY, CDR2 FYNNEI. CDR3 sequence: CASLGTDTQYF. In nucleotides, the CDR3 is TGTGCCAGTCTCGGCACAGATACGCAGTATTTT.

This rearrangement joins TRBV11-2 to TRBJ2-1; 9 bases map to TRBD2. This CDR3 is 13 amino acids long. The J segment lost 7 bases and the V segment lost 9 bases, leaving 7 bases of the junction unmatched. CDR1 and CDR2 from the germline V gene are SGHAT and FQNNGV. CDR3 sequence: CASMSGGRNEQFF. CDR3 coding DNA: TGTGCCAGTATGAGCGGGGGGAGGAATGAGCAGTTCTTC.

The table lists this clone with a count of one. This rearrangement joins TRBV19 to TRBJ2-2, with D hard to call. The V end was cut by 4 bases, the J end by 4 bases, with 4 bases between. This CDR3 has 12 residues. Germline-derived CDR1 and CDR2 are LNHDA and SQIVND (reference sequence). CDR3: CASSRGTGELFF. DNA of the CDR3: TGTGCCAGTAGTAGGGGCACCGGGGAGCTGTTTTTT.

The rearrangement joins TRBV29-1 to TRBJ1-2; no reliable D call. CDR3 size: 12 residues. Germline CDR1 SQVTM, CDR2 ANQGSEA. V was cut by 5 bases and J by 1 base, with 8 bases left in between. The chain's CDR3 is CSVSTVNYGYTF. Here the CDR3 DNA reads TGCAGCGTTAGCACAGTTAACTATGGCTACACCTTC.